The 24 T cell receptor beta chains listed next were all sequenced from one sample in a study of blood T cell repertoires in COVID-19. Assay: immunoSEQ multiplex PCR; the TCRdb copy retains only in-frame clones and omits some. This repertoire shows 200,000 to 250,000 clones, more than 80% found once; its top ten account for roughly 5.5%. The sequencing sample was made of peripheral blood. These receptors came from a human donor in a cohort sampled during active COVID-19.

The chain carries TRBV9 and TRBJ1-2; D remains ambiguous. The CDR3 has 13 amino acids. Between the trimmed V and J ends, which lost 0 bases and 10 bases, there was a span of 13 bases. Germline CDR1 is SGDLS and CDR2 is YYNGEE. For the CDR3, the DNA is TGTGCCAGCAGCGTAGATCCAGGAAAGGCCTACACCTTC. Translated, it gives CASSVDPGKAYTF.

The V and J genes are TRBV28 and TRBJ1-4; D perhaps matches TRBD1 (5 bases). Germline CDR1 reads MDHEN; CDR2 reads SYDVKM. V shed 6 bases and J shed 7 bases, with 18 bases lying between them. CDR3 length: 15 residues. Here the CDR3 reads CASSSRQRYGEKLFF. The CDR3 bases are TGTGCCAGCAGCTCCCGACAGAGATACGGTGAAAAACTGTTTTTT.

The CDR3, as DNA: TGTGCCAGTAGTACTTGGGACAGCTACGCTATGAACACTGAAGCTTTCTTT. Its protein is CASSTWDSYAMNTEAFF. This chain joins TRBV19 and TRBJ1-1, with 7 bases that match TRBD1. CDR1 and CDR2 (germline): LNHDA, SQIVND (reference sequence). This CDR3 has 17 amino acids. The J segment lost 0 bases and the V segment lost 4 bases, leaving 11 bases of the junction unmatched.

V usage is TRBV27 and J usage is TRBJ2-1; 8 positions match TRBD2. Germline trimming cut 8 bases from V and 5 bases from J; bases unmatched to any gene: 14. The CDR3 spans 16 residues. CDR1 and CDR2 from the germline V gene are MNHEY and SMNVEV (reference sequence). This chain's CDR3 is CASSTYRREVNNEQFF. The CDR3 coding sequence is TGTGCCAGCTCTACTTATCGGCGGGAGGTCAACAATGAGCAGTTCTTC.

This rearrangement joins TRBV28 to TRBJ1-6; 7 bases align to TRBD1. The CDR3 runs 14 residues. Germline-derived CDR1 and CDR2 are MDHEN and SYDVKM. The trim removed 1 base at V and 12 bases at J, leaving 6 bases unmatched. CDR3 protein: CASSLSAGGRPLHF. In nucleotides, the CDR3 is TGTGCCAGCAGTTTATCCGCAGGGGGAAGACCCCTCCACTTT.

CDR3 in DNA: TGTGCCAGCAGGGGATTGACAGGCGGAGAGACCCAGTACTTC. Protein sequence: CASRGLTGGETQYF. The V gene is TRBV2, the J gene TRBJ2-5, with a possible D match to TRBD1 (6 bases). Germline lookup yields CDR1 SNHLY and CDR2 FYNNEI. Trimming stripped 6 bases from V and 4 bases from J, with 15 bases between. This CDR3 has 14 residues.

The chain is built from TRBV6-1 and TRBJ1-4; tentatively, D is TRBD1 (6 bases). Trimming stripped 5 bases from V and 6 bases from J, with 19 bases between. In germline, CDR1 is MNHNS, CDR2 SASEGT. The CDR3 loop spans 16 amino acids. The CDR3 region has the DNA TGTGCCAGCAGTAAAGTGCAGGGGCCGATTTATGAAAAACTGTTTTTT. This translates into CASSKVQGPIYEKLFF.

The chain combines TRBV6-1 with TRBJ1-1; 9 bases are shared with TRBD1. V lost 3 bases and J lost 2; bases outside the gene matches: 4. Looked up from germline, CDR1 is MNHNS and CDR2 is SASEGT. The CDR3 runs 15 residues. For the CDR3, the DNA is TGTGCCAGCAGTGAGAGGGACAGGGCAAACACTGAAGCTTTCTTT. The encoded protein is CASSERDRANTEAFF.

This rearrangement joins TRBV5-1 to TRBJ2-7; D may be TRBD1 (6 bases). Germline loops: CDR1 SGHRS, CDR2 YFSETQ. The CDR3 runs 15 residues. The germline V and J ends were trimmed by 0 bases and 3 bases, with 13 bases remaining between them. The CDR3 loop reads CASSLANRADYEQYF. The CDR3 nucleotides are TGCGCCAGCAGCTTGGCCAACAGGGCTGACTACGAGCAGTACTTC. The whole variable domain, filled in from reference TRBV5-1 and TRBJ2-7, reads KAGVTQTPRYLIKTRGQQVTLSCSPISGHRSVSWYQQTPGQGLQFLFEYFSETQRNKGNFPGRFSGRQFSNSRSEMNVSTLELGDSALYLCASSLANRADYEQYFGPGTRLTVT.

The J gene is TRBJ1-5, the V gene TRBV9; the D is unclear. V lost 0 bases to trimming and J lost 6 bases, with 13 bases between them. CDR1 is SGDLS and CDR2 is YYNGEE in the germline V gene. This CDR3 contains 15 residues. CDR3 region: CASSVGQDLGQPQHF. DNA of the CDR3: TGTGCCAGCAGCGTAGGGCAGGACTTGGGTCAGCCCCAGCATTTT.

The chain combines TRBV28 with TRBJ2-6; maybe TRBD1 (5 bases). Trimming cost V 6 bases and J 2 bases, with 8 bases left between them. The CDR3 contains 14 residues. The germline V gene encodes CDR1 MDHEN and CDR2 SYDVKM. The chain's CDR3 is CASRKTAGANVLTF. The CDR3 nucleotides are TGTGCCAGCAGGAAGACAGCTGGGGCCAACGTCCTGACTTTC.

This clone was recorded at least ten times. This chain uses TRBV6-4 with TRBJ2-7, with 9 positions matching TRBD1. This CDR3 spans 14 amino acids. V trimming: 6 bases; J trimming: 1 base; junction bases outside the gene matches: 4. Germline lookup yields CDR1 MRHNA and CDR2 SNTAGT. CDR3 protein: CASRQGASSYEQYF. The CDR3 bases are TGTGCCAGCAGACAGGGGGCATCGTCCTACGAGCAGTACTTC.

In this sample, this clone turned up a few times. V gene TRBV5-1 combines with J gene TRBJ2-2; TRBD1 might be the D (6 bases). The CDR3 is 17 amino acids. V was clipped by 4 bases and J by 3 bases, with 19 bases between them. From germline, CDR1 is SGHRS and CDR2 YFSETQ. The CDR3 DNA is TGCGCCAGCAGCCCAGAGTTGACAGGTTGGGACACCGGGGAGCTGTTTTTT. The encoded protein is CASSPELTGWDTGELFF.

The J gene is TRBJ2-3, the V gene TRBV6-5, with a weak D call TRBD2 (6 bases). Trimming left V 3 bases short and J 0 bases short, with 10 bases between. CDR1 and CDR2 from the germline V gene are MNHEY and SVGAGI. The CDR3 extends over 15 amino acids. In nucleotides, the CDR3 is TGTGCCAGCAGTTATGGCGGGGAAAGCACAGATACGCAGTATTTT. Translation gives CASSYGGESTDTQYF.

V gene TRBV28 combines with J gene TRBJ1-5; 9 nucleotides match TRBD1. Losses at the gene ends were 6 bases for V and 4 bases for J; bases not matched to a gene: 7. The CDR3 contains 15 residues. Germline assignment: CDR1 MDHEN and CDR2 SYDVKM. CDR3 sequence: CASSLRDRVNQPQHF. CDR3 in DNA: TGTGCCAGCAGCCTACGGGACAGGGTGAATCAGCCCCAGCATTTT.

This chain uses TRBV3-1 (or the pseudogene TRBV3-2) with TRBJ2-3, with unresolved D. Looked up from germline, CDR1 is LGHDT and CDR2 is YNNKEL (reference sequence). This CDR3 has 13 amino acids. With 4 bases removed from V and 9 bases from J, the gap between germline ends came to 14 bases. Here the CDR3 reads CASSLRSSVTQYF. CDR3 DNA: TGTGCCAGCAGCCTTAGGAGTTCAGTAACGCAGTATTTT.

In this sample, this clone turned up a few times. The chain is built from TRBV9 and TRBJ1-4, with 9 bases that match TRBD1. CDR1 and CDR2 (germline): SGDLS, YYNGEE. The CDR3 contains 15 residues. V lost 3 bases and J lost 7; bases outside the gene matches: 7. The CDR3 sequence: CASSAGTGFGEKLFF. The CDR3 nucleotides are TGTGCCAGCAGCGCCGGGACAGGGTTTGGTGAAAAACTGTTTTTT. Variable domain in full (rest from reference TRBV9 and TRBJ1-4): DSGVTQTPKHLITATGQRVTLRCSPRSGDLSVYWYQQSLDQGLQFLIQYYNGEERAKGNILERFSAQQFPDLHSELNLSSLELGDSALYFCASSAGTGFGEKLFFGSGTQLSVL.

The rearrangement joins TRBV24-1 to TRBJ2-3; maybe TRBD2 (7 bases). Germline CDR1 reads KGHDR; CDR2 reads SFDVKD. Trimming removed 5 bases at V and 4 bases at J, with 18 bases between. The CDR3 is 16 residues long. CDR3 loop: CATSVGGAGVSDTQYF. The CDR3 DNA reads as TGTGCCACCAGTGTAGGGGGGGCCGGTGTTTCAGATACGCAGTATTTT.

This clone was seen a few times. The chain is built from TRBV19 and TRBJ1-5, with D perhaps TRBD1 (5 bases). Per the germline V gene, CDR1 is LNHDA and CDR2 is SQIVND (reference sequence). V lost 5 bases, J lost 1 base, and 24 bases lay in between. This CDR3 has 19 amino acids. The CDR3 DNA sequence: TGTGCCAGTAGTTGGGTCGCACAGGCTTCAAGAAGCAGCAATCAGCCCCAGCATTTT. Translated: CASSWVAQASRSSNQPQHF.

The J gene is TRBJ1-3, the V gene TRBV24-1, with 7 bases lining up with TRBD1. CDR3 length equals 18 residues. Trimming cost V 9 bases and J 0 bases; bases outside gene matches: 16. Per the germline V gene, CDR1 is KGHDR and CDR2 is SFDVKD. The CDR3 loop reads CATREGAHGSFSGNTIYF. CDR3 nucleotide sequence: TGTGCCACCCGGGAGGGGGCCCACGGATCGTTCTCTGGAAACACCATATATTTT.

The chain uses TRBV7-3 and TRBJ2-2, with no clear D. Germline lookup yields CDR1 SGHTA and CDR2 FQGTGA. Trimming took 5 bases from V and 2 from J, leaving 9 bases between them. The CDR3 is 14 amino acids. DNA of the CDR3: TGTGCCAGCAGCCAAACATCAAACACCGGGGAGCTGTTTTTT. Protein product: CASSQTSNTGELFF. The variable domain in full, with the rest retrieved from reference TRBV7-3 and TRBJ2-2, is GAGVSQTPSNKVTEKGKYVELRCDPISGHTALYWYRQSLGQGPEFLIYFQGTGAADDSGLPNDRFFAVRPEGSVSTLKIQRTERGDSAVYLCASSQTSNTGELFFGEGSRLTVL.

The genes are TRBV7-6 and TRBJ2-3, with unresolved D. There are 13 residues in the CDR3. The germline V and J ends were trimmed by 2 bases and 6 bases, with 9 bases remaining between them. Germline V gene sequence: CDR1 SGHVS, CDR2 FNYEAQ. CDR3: CASSLNSLDTQYF. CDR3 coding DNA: TGTGCCAGCAGCTTAAACTCCTTGGATACGCAGTATTTT.

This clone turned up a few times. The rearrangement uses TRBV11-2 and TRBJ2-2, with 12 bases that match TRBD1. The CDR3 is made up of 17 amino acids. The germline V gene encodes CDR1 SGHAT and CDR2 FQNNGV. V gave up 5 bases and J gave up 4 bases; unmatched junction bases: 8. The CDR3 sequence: CASSVRDRGLITGELFF. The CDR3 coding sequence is TGTGCCAGCAGCGTCCGGGACAGGGGGCTAATCACCGGGGAGCTGTTTTTT. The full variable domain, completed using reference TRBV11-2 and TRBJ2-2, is EAGVAQSPRYKIIEKRQSVAFWCNPISGHATLYWYQQILGQGPKLLIQFQNNGVVDDSQLPKDRFSAERLKGVDSTLKIQPAKLEDSAVYLCASSVRDRGLITGELFFGEGSRLTVL.

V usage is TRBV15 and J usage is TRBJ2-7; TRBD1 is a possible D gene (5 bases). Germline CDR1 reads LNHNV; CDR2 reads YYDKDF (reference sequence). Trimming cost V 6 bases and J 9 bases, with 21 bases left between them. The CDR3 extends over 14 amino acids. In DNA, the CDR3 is TGTGCCACCAGTAAGAGCGACAGCTCGCCCGGGCAGTACTTC. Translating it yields CATSKSDSSPGQYF.